This T cell receptor (beta chain) is drawn from a study of neurological immune-mediated disorders. MiXCR, run by TCRdb on the 5' RACE reads, gives a single entry per CDR3 protein. Altogether 75,000 to 95,000 distinct CDR3 sequences are present, under 20% being singletons, with the ten largest covering just over 15%. Trimming removed 0 bases from V and 4 bases from J, with 15 bases in between. Looked up from germline, CDR1 is LGHNA and CDR2 is YSLEER. The CDR3 length is 16 residues. This clonotype has just a few counts. This chain uses TRBV4-3 with TRBJ1-2; D uncertain. Material: PBMCs. The receptor was isolated from a woman in her thirties or forties in good health. CDR3 nucleotide sequence: TGCGCCAGCAGCCAAGATCTTGGAGTAGAGACCTATGGCTACACCTTC. Protein sequence: CASSQDLGVETYGYTF.